This T cell receptor (beta chain) derives from a study of blood T cell repertoires in COVID-19 (TCRdb year 2020). Study-wide context: Collaborator samples came from the United States, Italy and Spain and covered acute and convalescent phases of COVID-19. The material from the prospective study consisted of cDNA or gDNA derived from T cells, B-cell-depleted T cells, or PBMCs. Deeply sampled blood TCRbeta repertoires from subjects exposed to, actively infected with, or recovered from COVID-19 were included in the dataset. A freely available public database, intended as a resource for researchers studying the immune response to SARS-CoV-2, is where the repertoires were released. Samples were obtained from the ongoing ImmuneRACE study (first 160 participants) and from 1,000 to 1,500 subjects provided by 6 global collaborators. A de-identified subject ID, COVID-19 status, age in years and sex were almost always included in the sample metadata. Where available, HLA class I and class II types were obtained from metadata supplied by the sample provider rather than from assay-based typing. Beyond this particular receptor, the publication reports: How much clinical and demographic metadata was included differed by source and by participant, and the metadata was provided uncurated.

Looking up the germline V gene yields CDR1 SQVTM and CDR2 ANQGSEA. There are 14 amino acids in the CDR3, from cysteine to phenylalanine inclusive. Only CDR3 DNA is held: 42 bases, read in frame from base 1. The germline V end is reduced by 7 bases and the J end by 8 bases; junction bases left unmatched: 7. TCRbeta CDR3 regions were amplified from genomic DNA by means of the immunoSEQ Assay, a bias-controlled multiplex PCR. Regarding the original processing steps: The number of nucleated cells in each sample was estimated from the amplification of reference gene primers within the assay. To quantify the absolute abundance of each unique TCRbeta CDR3 rearrangement, sequence reads were collapsed and filtered. For each sample, productive Simpson clonality was calculated as the square root of Simpson's diversity index over productive rearrangements. Not all clones reach the TCRdb copy of this immuneACCESS table, which keeps in-frame sequences only. Checked studies attribute under half of the gap to unresolved V genes and leave the rest unexplained. For V, J and clone size, that table is used; D and trimming come from the DNA. For this sample there are around 270,000 clones; 70% to 90% appear just once. The leading ten clones occupy 0.87% of the sample.

In Seattle, one collaborating source enrolled patients while the infection was active and tracked those patients longitudinally over the course of disease. Whole blood was collected in K2EDTA tubes by collaborating institutions according to the institutions' own protocols. For TCRbeta analysis, collaborators shipped samples in one of three forms: frozen whole blood, isolated PBMCs, or DNA extracted from either of those sample types. With regard to this clone: Its antigen is not yet known. Nothing much larger sits one base from this clone, and base qualities are not available.

The V and J segments used are TRBV29-1 and TRBJ2-1; a stretch of 14 junction bases matches TRBD2. This TCR came from a human donor with COVID-19, enrolled during active disease. The donor label of this sample is uncertain. Sequencing used peripheral blood. The nucleotide sequence reads TGCAGCGCCACCGGGACTAGCGGGAGAGATGAGCAGTTCTTC. The translation is CSATGTSGRDEQFF.